This TCR beta chain was recorded in a study of cytomegalovirus exposure and HLA in healthy donors. Study details: The study's early data release held 75 million to 95 million unique TCRs from HLA-typed donors. Overall study findings and caveats: As immune exposure information, only CMV serostatus was available. The authors later linked a missense DCLRE1C variant to TCR beta V- and J-gene trimming.

Points on this clone: Its antigen remains unknown.

Germline CDR1 and CDR2: SGHNT and YYREEE (reference sequence). V lost 4 bases and J lost 1, with 10 bases in between. The CDR3 runs to 14 residues. Both 60 Vbeta primers and 13 Jbeta primers went into the PCR. Generated by immunoSEQ multiplex PCR, the TCRdb table keeps only in-frame clones and is missing some. Of approximately 150,000 clones listed, roughly 80% were seen once; the top ten hold around an eighth. This chain joins TRBV5-4 and TRBJ2-3; D is possibly TRBD2 (6 bases). Sequenced: PBMCs. The origin of this receptor is a man in his forties or fifties in good health and CMV-seropositive. For the CDR3, the DNA is TGTGCCAGCAGCCCGGGAGTCGGCACAGATACGCAGTATTTT. Translated: CASSPGVGTDTQYF.